The rows below give T cell receptor beta chains drawn from one sample of a study of blood T cell repertoires in COVID-19. Sequencing was performed with immunoSEQ multiplex PCR; in TCRdb, only in-frame clones are kept and a portion is missing. In the table there are some 120,000 clones, approximately 90% of which are singletons. Source material: peripheral blood. These receptor sequences come from a human donor with active COVID-19. The donor label of this sample is uncertain. The CDR3 runs from the conserved cysteine through the conserved F or W. Fields, in order: D gene, J gene, clone size, V gene, CDR3 DNA, CDR3 protein. D genes are given only for firm matches. Rows give clone size only sometimes, using once, few, many, or a class for an expanded clone.

d_call: TRBD1
j_call: TRBJ1-6
clone_size: few
v_call: TRBV7-2
cdr3_nt: TGTGCCAGCAGCCTCGAGAGGACAGGGGATTCACCCCTCCACTTT
cdr3_aa: CASSLERTGDSPLHF

d_call: TRBD1
j_call: TRBJ2-3
clone_size: -
v_call: TRBV3-1/TRBV3-2
cdr3_nt: TGTGCCAGCAGCCTTCGAACCGGGACAGGGCTTATAGATACGCAGTATTTT
cdr3_aa: CASSLRTGTGLIDTQYF

d_call: -
j_call: TRBJ2-7
clone_size: -
v_call: TRBV4-3
cdr3_nt: TGCGCCAGCAGCCAAGGTGTGGGGCAGGGGTCCTACGAGCAGTACTTC
cdr3_aa: CASSQGVGQGSYEQYF

d_call: -
j_call: TRBJ1-1
clone_size: -
v_call: TRBV28
cdr3_nt: TGTGCCAGCAGTTTATCCCAAAGAGGTCCCGAGGTTGGGGCTTTCTTT
cdr3_aa: CASSLSQRGPEVGAFF

d_call: -
j_call: TRBJ2-7
clone_size: -
v_call: TRBV9
cdr3_nt: TGTGCCAGCAGCGTAGGGGCGGGGGCCTCCTACGAGCAGTACTTC
cdr3_aa: CASSVGAGASYEQYF

d_call: TRBD1
j_call: TRBJ1-5
clone_size: -
v_call: TRBV19
cdr3_nt: TGTGCCAGTAGCCCCCTCCCCCCCGCATGGACAGGCCACGACTATAGCAATCAGCCCCAGCATTTT
cdr3_aa: CASSPLPPAWTGHDYSNQPQHF

d_call: -
j_call: TRBJ2-7
clone_size: -
v_call: TRBV10-3
cdr3_nt: TGTGCCATCAGTGAGTCGATGGGGGCTGCCGAGCAGTACTTC
cdr3_aa: CAISESMGAAEQYF

d_call: -
j_call: TRBJ2-2
clone_size: -
v_call: TRBV5-1
cdr3_nt: TGCGCCAGCAGCTACCCAGGGCGGACCGGGGAGCTGTTTTTT
cdr3_aa: CASSYPGRTGELFF

d_call: -
j_call: TRBJ2-7
clone_size: -
v_call: TRBV19
cdr3_nt: TGTGCCAGCGCAGTCGGACAGTCCTACGAGCAGTACTTC
cdr3_aa: CASAVGQSYEQYF

d_call: -
j_call: TRBJ2-7
clone_size: few
v_call: TRBV19
cdr3_nt: TGTGCCAGTAGAACAAGGCAGGGCGGCTACGAGCAGTACTTC
cdr3_aa: CASRTRQGGYEQYF

d_call: TRBD2
j_call: TRBJ2-5
clone_size: -
v_call: TRBV15
cdr3_nt: TGTGCCACCAGCATCGCCGGGAGGGAGACCCAGTACTTC
cdr3_aa: CATSIAGRETQYF

d_call: -
j_call: TRBJ1-1
clone_size: -
v_call: TRBV4-3
cdr3_nt: TGCGCCAGCAGCCCATTTGCCGGAGATGTGGCTTTCTTT
cdr3_aa: CASSPFAGDVAFF

d_call: -
j_call: TRBJ2-7
clone_size: -
v_call: TRBV5-4
cdr3_nt: TGTGCCAGCAGCGGGTGGGGAGAGAGGGAGCAGTACTTC
cdr3_aa: CASSGWGEREQYF

d_call: TRBD1
j_call: TRBJ2-5
clone_size: -
v_call: TRBV11-2
cdr3_nt: TGTGCCAGCAGCTACGAGGGGGCACGAGTAGAGACCCAGTACTTC
cdr3_aa: CASSYEGARVETQYF

d_call: -
j_call: TRBJ2-7
clone_size: once
v_call: TRBV21-1
cdr3_nt: TGTGCCAGCAGCAAAGCCAGGACAGGACCCTACGAGCAGTACTTC
cdr3_aa: CASSKARTGPYEQYF

d_call: TRBD2
j_call: TRBJ2-5
clone_size: -
v_call: TRBV6-5
cdr3_nt: TGTGCCAGCAACACGCGGGGGGGCCAGGAGACCCAGTACTTC
cdr3_aa: CASNTRGGQETQYF

d_call: -
j_call: TRBJ1-2
clone_size: -
v_call: TRBV5-1
cdr3_nt: TGCGCCAGCAGCTTGGACCGCGGTGGCTACACCTTC
cdr3_aa: CASSLDRGGYTF

d_call: -
j_call: TRBJ1-3
clone_size: -
v_call: TRBV7-3
cdr3_nt: TGTGCCAGCAGCTTGACTGCTGGAAACACCATATATTTT
cdr3_aa: CASSLTAGNTIYF

d_call: -
j_call: TRBJ1-1
clone_size: -
v_call: TRBV5-6
cdr3_nt: TGTGCCAGCAGCTGGGGCAGGGCTGAAGCTTTCTTT
cdr3_aa: CASSWGRAEAFF

d_call: -
j_call: TRBJ2-5
clone_size: -
v_call: TRBV7-5
cdr3_nt: TGTGTCAGAAGCCCACGAGAGGGCAGGGACAGACAAGAGACCCAGTACTTC
cdr3_aa: CVRSPREGRDRQETQYF

d_call: -
j_call: TRBJ2-2
clone_size: -
v_call: TRBV6-5
cdr3_nt: TGTGCCAGCAGTATGCCTGCGGTGGTCGGCGGGGAGCTGTTTTTT
cdr3_aa: CASSMPAVVGGELFF

d_call: TRBD2
j_call: TRBJ2-5
clone_size: -
v_call: TRBV9
cdr3_nt: TGTGCCAGCAGCGACGGACTAGCGGGGGGTCACCAAGAGACCCAGTACTTC
cdr3_aa: CASSDGLAGGHQETQYF

d_call: -
j_call: TRBJ2-1
clone_size: -
v_call: TRBV7-9
cdr3_nt: TGTGCCAGCAGCTTAGGCGGGGTATATGAGCAGTTCTTC
cdr3_aa: CASSLGGVYEQFF

d_call: -
j_call: TRBJ1-5
clone_size: -
v_call: TRBV7-2
cdr3_nt: TGTGCCAGCAGCCGGCGGGGGAGTCAGCCCCAGCATTTT
cdr3_aa: CASSRRGSQPQHF

d_call: TRBD2
j_call: TRBJ2-2
clone_size: few
v_call: TRBV9
cdr3_nt: TGTGCCAGCAGCGTAGGGGCAGGGAGGGACACCGGGGAGCTGTTTTTT
cdr3_aa: CASSVGAGRDTGELFF

d_call: TRBD1
j_call: TRBJ2-3
clone_size: -
v_call: TRBV5-1
cdr3_nt: TGCGCCAGCAGCAGAGGACAGGGTGGAAGCACAGATACGCAGTATTTT
cdr3_aa: CASSRGQGGSTDTQYF

d_call: -
j_call: TRBJ1-1
clone_size: -
v_call: TRBV10-3
cdr3_nt: TGTGCCATCAGTGAGTCGGGCAGGCGGAACACTGAAGCTTTCTTT
cdr3_aa: CAISESGRRNTEAFF

d_call: -
j_call: TRBJ2-5
clone_size: once
v_call: TRBV4-3
cdr3_nt: TGCGCCAGCAGCCAAGATCCCGCTAATGCCGGGACCCAGTACTTC
cdr3_aa: CASSQDPANAGTQYF

d_call: TRBD1
j_call: TRBJ2-3
clone_size: few
v_call: TRBV5-1
cdr3_nt: TGCGCCAGCAGCCGAGACAGGGACCGAGATACGCAGTATTTT
cdr3_aa: CASSRDRDRDTQYF

d_call: -
j_call: TRBJ2-5
clone_size: -
v_call: TRBV5-1
cdr3_nt: TGCGCCAGCAGCTTGGCCCCCGGGAACCAAGAGACCCAGTACTTC
cdr3_aa: CASSLAPGNQETQYF

d_call: TRBD2
j_call: TRBJ2-7
clone_size: -
v_call: TRBV28
cdr3_nt: TGTGCCAGCAGTTGGGGCGGGGGCTACGAGCAGTACTTC
cdr3_aa: CASSWGGGYEQYF